These 30 T cell receptor beta chains originate from one sample sequenced in a study of T cell clonality in common variable immunodeficiency. Regarding the study as a whole: Common variable immunodeficiency TCR beta sequences reportedly had fewer deletions and N-nucleotide insertions.

No cognate antigen is known for these TCRs. Generated by immunoSEQ multiplex PCR, the TCRdb table keeps only in-frame clones and is missing some. The sample is made up of 30,000 to 35,000 clones, none counted only once. The source material was peripheral blood mononuclear cells. The receptors originated from a human donor with common variable immunodeficiency.

This clone is termed medium-sized. The CDR3 end falls 3 residues outside the read, so it is completed with the germline J gene. This sequence joins TRBV30 and TRBJ1-2; no clear D. Germline V CDR1 and CDR2: GTSNPN, SVGIG (reference sequence). The CDR3 has 11 amino acids. CDR3 protein: CAWSVSAGYTF. Incomplete CDR3 DNA: TGTGCCTGGAGTGTCAGCGCCGGC.

This clone occurred many times. The read gets to within 3 residues of the CDR3 end, and the germline J gene fills in the rest. The chain combines TRBV12-3 or TRBV12-4 with TRBJ1-3, with a weak D call TRBD1 (5 bases). The V and J ends lost 1 base and 0 bases respectively, with 22 bases between them. The CDR3 totals 20 residues. The DNA read from the CDR3 is TGTGCCAGCAGTTTAGGGGCCGGGGGACGTTCGTTTTTCTCTGGAAACACC. It encodes CASSLGAGGRSFFSGNT. The entire CDR3 reads CASSLGAGGRSFFSGNTIYF.

As concerns this clone: Sequencing ends 3 residues short of the CDR3 end; the germline J gene provides the rest. The gene calls are TRBV7-3 and TRBJ1-1; D ambiguous. The germline CDR1 and CDR2 sequences are SGHTA and FQGTGA. The V gene lost 4 bases and the J gene lost 6 bases, with 15 bases spanning the gap. The CDR3 contains 14 residues. CDR3 sequence: CASSSSSGEAEAFF. CDR3 DNA, as far as it was read: TGTGCCAGCAGCTCATCGTCAGGCGAGGCTGAA.

This clone was observed many times. At one end, the junction sequence differs from germline, possibly due to a read error. CDR3 DNA, as far as it was read: TGCGCCAGCAGCCAAGAGGGCGGCAATCAGCCC. This translates into CASSQEGGNQP. Given in full, the CDR3 is CASSQEGGNQPQHF. The chain employs TRBV4-2 and TRBJ1-5; the D is unclear. From the germline J gene comes the end of the CDR3, since the read stops 3 residues before it. The CDR3 sequence is 14 residues long. Germline CDR1 is LGHNA and CDR2 is YNFKEQ.

This clone was picked up a small number of times. Read sequence stops 3 residues before the CDR3 end, and the germline J gene provides the missing end. The chain is built from TRBV2 and TRBJ1-4, with 8 bases that match TRBD1. This CDR3 is built from 14 residues. Per germline, CDR1 SNHLY and CDR2 FYNNEI. V gave up 7 bases and J gave up 4 bases; unmatched junction bases: 5. Incomplete CDR3 DNA: TGTGCCAGCACCCAGGGGGCGGGTAATGAAAAA. Its protein is CASTQGAGNEK. The entire CDR3 reads CASTQGAGNEKLFF.

On this clone itself: With the read ending 3 residues before the CDR3 end, the germline J gene is used to fill in that end. This rearrangement joins TRBV7-9 to TRBJ2-1; 9 bases align to TRBD2. In germline, CDR1 is SEHNR, CDR2 FQNEAQ (reference sequence). The junction had 5 bases not matched to a gene; V was cut back by 4 bases and J by 7 bases. The CDR3 consists of 14 residues. The sequenced part of the CDR3 DNA is TGTGCCAGCAGCTCCGGGACTAGCTGGAATGAG. As protein: CASSSGTSWNE. The whole CDR3 region reads CASSSGTSWNEQFF.

At least ten counts were recorded for this clone. The read is 3 residues too short to cover the CDR3 end, so that end is filled in from the germline J gene. The chain is built from TRBV27 and TRBJ2-7; D not certain. This CDR3 has 14 amino acids. V gave up 7 bases and J gave up 0 bases, with 13 bases separating them. Germline loops: CDR1 MNHEY, CDR2 SMNVEV (reference sequence). Partial CDR3 DNA: TGTGCCAGCATATCTACTCTGAGCTCCTACGAG. Its translation: CASISTLSSYE. In full, the CDR3 is CASISTLSSYEQYF.

This clone was seen only a few times. The sequence runs out 3 residues before the end of the CDR3; the remainder is reconstructed from the germline J gene. This chain connects TRBV20-1 to TRBJ2-1; 9 bases match TRBD2. Unmatched junction bases numbered 12, after V lost 0 bases and J lost 9 bases. Germline CDR1 is DFQATT and CDR2 is SNEGSKA (reference sequence). This CDR3 has 16 residues. The CDR3 loop is CSARDPSGRLAGEQFF. Incomplete CDR3 DNA: TGCAGTGCTAGAGACCCCAGCGGGAGGTTGGCCGGTGAG.

The sample holds many counts of this clone. The CDR3 region is CASSSLYNEQFF. CDR3 DNA (partial): TGTGCCAGCAGCTCTCTCTACAATGAG. J is TRBJ2-1 and V is TRBV7-2; D is ambiguous. The read terminates 3 residues ahead of where the CDR3 ends, so the germline J gene completes it. Germline CDR1 SGHTA, CDR2 FQGNSA. V was shortened by 4 bases and J by 3 bases, with 4 bases between the two germline ends. CDR3 length equals 12 residues.

On this clone: The CDR3 goes on 3 residues after the read ends, and that part is filled in from the germline J gene. The genes are TRBV6-4 and TRBJ2-3; D is undetermined. With 0 bases removed from V and 1 base from J, the gap between germline ends came to 8 bases. The germline V gene has CDR1 MRHNA and CDR2 SNTAGT. The length of the CDR3 is 15 residues. The CDR3 loop is CASSDSNRGTDTQYF. Partial CDR3 DNA: TGTGCCAGCAGTGACTCGAATAGGGGCACAGATACG.

This clone was counted only a few times. One end of the junction varies from germline; a read error may be responsible. The read comes to an end 3 residues before the CDR3 does, leaving the germline J gene to fill in the end. V gene TRBV7-9 combines with J gene TRBJ2-7; D gene uncertain. Germline loops: CDR1 SEHNR, CDR2 FQNEAQ (reference sequence). CDR3 length: 12 residues. The DNA read from the CDR3 is TGTTCCAGCAGTCGCGTAGCCTACGAG. This translates into CSSSRVAYE. The entire CDR3 is CSSSRVAYEQYF.

This clone has more than one count but fewer than ten. Coverage ceases 3 residues before the CDR3 finishes, and the germline J gene fills in the end. The chain combines TRBV7-6 with TRBJ2-3, with a weak D call TRBD2 (6 bases). Per the germline V gene, CDR1 is SGHVS and CDR2 is FNYEAQ. The germline V and J ends were trimmed by 3 bases and 0 bases, with 10 bases remaining between them. The CDR3 runs 15 residues. This chain's CDR3 is CASSFSGFSTDTQYF. The CDR3 bases that were read are TGTGCCAGCAGCTTCAGCGGGTTTAGCACAGATACG.

This clone was counted many times. The CDR3 end lies 3 residues beyond the end of the read and is filled in from the germline J gene. J is TRBJ1-1 and V is TRBV19; weak D call: TRBD1 (6 bases). Germline V CDR1 and CDR2: LNHDA, SQIVND (reference sequence). Trimming shortened V by 7 bases and J by 4 bases, and 19 bases separated the two germline ends. CDR3 length: 15 amino acids. CDR3 amino acids: CASTVGWGQVTEAFF. CDR3 bases read: TGTGCCAGTACAGTCGGGTGGGGGCAGGTCACTGAA.

This clone was detected many times. The CDR3 end lies 3 residues beyond the end of the read and is filled in from the germline J gene. V gene TRBV19 combines with J gene TRBJ1-5, with D unclear. With 3 bases removed from V and 3 bases from J, the gap between germline ends came to 15 bases. CDR1 is LNHDA and CDR2 is SQIVND in the germline V gene (reference sequence). This CDR3 is built from 16 residues. CDR3 DNA (partial): TGTGCCAGTAGTATCCCCGCGGGGAGACCCAATCAGCCC. Protein sequence: CASSIPAGRPNQP. The full CDR3 is CASSIPAGRPNQPQHF.

This clone has at least ten counts. The sequenced fragment ends 3 residues before the CDR3 boundary, so the rest is inferred from the germline J gene. The rearrangement joins TRBV29-1 to TRBJ2-7; maybe TRBD1 (6 bases). This CDR3 has 12 amino acids. V gave up 7 bases and J gave up 4 bases, with 14 bases separating them. CDR1 and CDR2 from the germline V gene are SQVTM and ANQGSEA. CDR3 DNA, as far as it was read: TGCAGCGCCGGCTTTACAGGGTACGAG. Translating it yields CSAGFTGYE. The full-length CDR3 reads as CSAGFTGYEQYF.

This clone was observed at least ten times. The read finishes 3 residues shy of the CDR3 end, and the germline J gene is used to complete it. The gene calls are TRBV5-5 and TRBJ1-1; D is undetermined. From germline, CDR1 is SGHKS and CDR2 YYEKEE (reference sequence). V lost 4 bases and J 5 bases, leaving 12 bases between the germline ends. The CDR3 contains 13 residues. CDR3 residues: CASSPPGLTEAFF. CDR3 DNA (partial): TGTGCCAGCAGCCCACCAGGCCTAACTGAA.

In regard to this clone: The observed sequence ends 3 residues before the CDR3 terminus, with the missing tail filled in from the germline J gene. The J gene is TRBJ2-3, the V gene TRBV11-3; 8 bases fit TRBD2. Trimming took 3 bases from V and 4 from J; bases not matched to a gene: 6. The CDR3 length is 15 residues. CDR1 and CDR2 from the germline V gene are SGHNT and YENEEA. The CDR3 region is CASSLSSAGADTQYF. The CDR3 bases that were read are TGTGCCAGCAGCTTGAGTTCAGCGGGAGCAGATACG.

To note about this clone: Read data end 3 residues before the CDR3 end; the end is taken from the germline J gene. The chain uses TRBV5-1 and TRBJ2-7; 9 nucleotides align to TRBD1. Trimming removed 0 bases from V and 1 base from J; junction bases left unmatched: 5. The CDR3 sequence is 16 residues long. Germline-derived CDR1 and CDR2 are SGHRS and YFSETQ. CDR3 in amino acids: CASSLGTGVLSYEQYF. The CDR3 DNA, read in part, is TGCGCCAGCAGCTTGGGGACAGGGGTCCTATCCTACGAG.

Comment on this clone: The read ends 3 residues early relative to the CDR3; the germline J gene fills the gap. The chain links TRBV18 to TRBJ1-1; 10 nucleotides align to TRBD1. The germline CDR1 and CDR2 sequences are KGHSH and LQKENI. With 5 bases clipped from V and 5 bases from J, the junction kept 2 bases outside the gene matches. The CDR3 is 13 residues long. The CDR3 loop is CASSGDRGTEAFF. The covered CDR3 bases are TGTGCCAGCTCAGGGGACAGGGGTACTGAA.

There are many counts of this clone. The CDR3 DNA, read in part, is TGCGCCAGCAGCTTCTCAGGTAACTACGAG. Protein sequence: CASSFSGNYE. The whole CDR3 sequence reads CASSFSGNYEQYF. The chain uses TRBV5-1 and TRBJ2-7; D remains ambiguous. The CDR3 end is not reached by the read, which stops 3 residues before it; the germline J gene fills it in. Germline lookup yields CDR1 SGHRS and CDR2 YFSETQ. V lost 2 bases to trimming and J lost 3 bases, with 9 bases between them. This CDR3 region has 13 residues.

In its sample, this clone is medium-sized. The sequence runs out 3 residues before the end of the CDR3; the remainder is reconstructed from the germline J gene. The chain links TRBV15 to TRBJ2-3; D gene uncertain. The CDR3 runs to 15 residues. V lost 0 bases and J 1 base, leaving 8 bases between the germline ends. Germline CDR1 is LNHNV and CDR2 is YYDKDF (reference sequence). The CDR3 DNA, read in part, is TGTGCCACCAGCAGAGATGTGGCTGGCACAGATACG. It translates to CATSRDVAGTDT. The complete CDR3 sequence is CATSRDVAGTDTQYF.

This clone was detected ten times or more. The CDR3 end falls 3 residues outside the read, so it is completed with the germline J gene. The rearrangement joins TRBV7-2 to TRBJ2-3; 8 nucleotides line up with TRBD2. CDR3 length equals 17 residues. CDR1 SGHTA and CDR2 FQGNSA come from the germline V gene. Trimming at V came to 0 bases and at J to 2 bases, leaving 7 bases not matched to a gene. This chain's CDR3 is CASSLALGLAPTDTQYF. The covered CDR3 bases are TGTGCCAGCAGCTTAGCGCTTGGACTAGCCCCCACAGATACG. The full variable domain, in which reference TRBV7-2 and TRBJ2-3 provide the parts outside the CDR3, is GAGVSQSPSNKVTEKGKDVELRCDPISGHTALYWYRQSLGQGLEFLIYFQGNSAPDKSGLPSDRFSAERTGGSVSTLTIQRTQQEDSAVYLCASSLALGLAPTDTQYFGPGTRLTVL.

This clone counts as medium-sized. The observed sequence ends 3 residues before the CDR3 terminus, with the missing tail filled in from the germline J gene. The rearrangement joins TRBV5-1 to TRBJ1-1; D gene unclear. The CDR3 spans 14 residues. The germline gives CDR1 SGHRS, CDR2 YFSETQ. V lost 1 base to trimming and J lost 1 base, with 8 bases between them. The CDR3 reads CASSLQATNTEAFF. Partial CDR3 DNA: TGCGCCAGCAGCTTGCAGGCTACGAACACTGAA.

This clone showed up just a few times. The CDR3 goes on 3 residues after the read ends, and that part is filled in from the germline J gene. The gene calls are TRBV7-6 and TRBJ2-3, with unresolved D. The CDR3 length is 13 residues. The germline V gene has CDR1 SGHVS and CDR2 FNYEAQ. V dropped 5 bases and J dropped 2 bases, with 8 bases sitting between them. Here the CDR3 reads CASSPGITDTQYF. The part of the CDR3 DNA that was read is TGTGCCAGCAGCCCAGGAATCACAGATACG.

Points on this clone: The DNA ends 3 residues before the CDR3 does, and the rest of the CDR3 is filled in from the germline J gene. The J gene is TRBJ2-7, the V gene TRBV19; 7 bases are a match to TRBD1. CDR3 length equals 14 residues. Germline V gene sequence: CDR1 LNHDA, CDR2 SQIVND (reference sequence). Germline trimming cut 3 bases from V and 4 bases from J; bases unmatched to any gene: 6. CDR3 in amino acids: CASSIWGQQYEQYF. The CDR3 DNA, read in part, is TGTGCCAGTAGTATTTGGGGACAGCAATACGAG.

This clone was counted at least ten times. The read is 3 residues too short to cover the CDR3 end, so that end is filled in from the germline J gene. This sequence joins TRBV20-1 and TRBJ2-1, with D possibly being TRBD1 or TRBD2 (7 bases each). V gave up 0 bases and J gave up 3 bases, with 21 bases separating them. The CDR3 length is 18 residues. Germline CDR1 and CDR2: DFQATT and SNEGSKA (reference sequence). The CDR3 sequence: CSARERLDREGIYNEQFF. CDR3 DNA (partial): TGCAGTGCTAGAGAAAGGCTCGACAGGGAGGGGATCTACAATGAG.

This clone was seen repeatedly, ten times or more. The read finishes 3 residues shy of the CDR3 end, and the germline J gene is used to complete it. The J gene is TRBJ2-3, the V gene TRBV20-1; TRBD2 matches at 13 bases. Per germline, CDR1 DFQATT and CDR2 SNEGSKA (reference sequence). The junction had 4 bases not matched to a gene; V was cut back by 6 bases and J by 4 bases. This CDR3 contains 14 residues. CDR3 region: CSATSGREADTQYF. The CDR3 DNA, read in part, is TGCAGTGCAACTAGCGGGAGGGAAGCAGATACG.

This clone was counted between two and nine times. The read falls 3 residues short of the CDR3 end, and the missing part is taken from the germline J gene. The chain links TRBV7-2 to TRBJ2-7, with 7 nucleotides matching TRBD2. Germline CDR1 and CDR2: SGHTA and FQGNSA. The CDR3 sequence is 13 residues long. Unmatched junction bases numbered 1, after V lost 1 base and J lost 4 bases. The sequenced part of the CDR3 DNA is TGTGCCAGCAGCTTAGGTAGCGGGTACGAG. Translating it yields CASSLGSGYE. The entire CDR3 is CASSLGSGYEQYF.

The part of the CDR3 DNA that was read is TGTGCCAGCAGCTTCTACAGGGGACCCTCTGGAAACACC. Translating it yields CASSFYRGPSGNT. The entire CDR3 protein reads CASSFYRGPSGNTIYF. J is TRBJ1-3 and V is TRBV13, with TRBD1 identical over 7 bases. The read comes to an end 3 residues before the CDR3 does, leaving the germline J gene to fill in the end. Germline CDR1 is PRHDT and CDR2 is FYEKMQ (reference sequence). V dropped 3 bases and J dropped 0; count of bases not matched to a gene: 5. The CDR3 has 16 residues. The variable domain in full, completed from reference TRBV13 and TRBJ1-3, reads AAGVIQSPRHLIKEKRETATLKCYPIPRHDTVYWYQQGPGQDPQFLISFYEKMQSDKGSIPDRFSAQQFSDYHSELNMSSLELGDSALYFCASSFYRGPSGNTIYFGEGSWLTVV.

There are a few counts of this clone. The read terminates 3 residues before the CDR3 end, so the remaining end is supplied by the germline J gene. The gene calls are TRBV7-8 and TRBJ2-1; 7 bases align to TRBD1. CDR1 and CDR2 from the germline V gene are SGHVS and FQNEAQ. CDR3 size: 15 residues. With 2 bases clipped from V and 5 bases from J, the junction kept 6 bases outside the gene matches. The CDR3 DNA, read in part, is TGTGCCAGCAGCTTAACGGGACAGTTAAACAATGAG. It codes for CASSLTGQLNNE. Given in full, the CDR3 is CASSLTGQLNNEQFF.